Reported below is one TCR beta chain. Its antigen is undetermined. The CDR3 sequence is 15 residues long. Germline CDR1 SNHLY, CDR2 FYNNEI. Trimming took 3 bases from V and 1 from J, leaving 12 bases between them. The source of the sample is a study of T cell repertoires in cytomegalovirus infection. From the reads, TCRdb called clonotypes with MiXCR, one entry per CDR3 protein. This sample has roughly 130,000 distinct CDR3 sequences; roughly a quarter occur once, and the top ten carry approximately 35%. The sample comprised PBMCs, sequenced either directly or after in vitro stimulation (not recorded which). V is TRBV2 and J is TRBJ2-5, with a possible D match to TRBD1 (6 bases). This TCR came from a human donor in good health (CMV status not recorded). Some clones in this sample may be carry-over from other donors' samples. The CDR3, as DNA: TGTGCCAGCAGTGACTGGGGGCAGTCCCAAGAGACCCAGTACTTC. As protein: CASSDWGQSQETQYF.